The 25 T cell receptor beta chains presented below share a single source sample, sequenced in a study of blood T cell repertoires in COVID-19. Here immunoSEQ multiplex PCR was the method, and the copy in TCRdb shows in-frame clones only, minus some. Of fewer than 250,000 clones listed, roughly four fifths were seen once; the top ten hold around 5%. The sequencing sample was made of peripheral blood. The receptors come from a woman in her seventies with acute or convalescent COVID-19.

The V call is TRBV6-5, the J call TRBJ1-5, with TRBD1 matching over 9 bases. Germline V lookup: CDR1 MNHEY, CDR2 SVGAGI. The V gene end was trimmed by 10 bases and the J gene end by 6 bases; junction bases not matched to a gene: 10. CDR3 length: 14 amino acids. CDR3 DNA sequence: TGTGCCACCATCACCGGGACAGGGTCTCAGCCCCAGCATTTT. Encoded protein: CATITGTGSQPQHF.

This sequence joins TRBV1 and TRBJ2-6; TRBD1 was called by the table and not checked on the DNA. TRBV1 is described as a pseudogene. This CDR3 region has 19 residues. The CDR3 loop reads CTSSQDGGTGPVEANVLTF. CDR3 sequence (DNA): TGCACCAGCAGCCAAGATGGGGGGACAGGGCCTGTTGAGGCCAACGTCCTGACTTTC.

The V and J genes are TRBV3-1 (or the pseudogene TRBV3-2) and TRBJ1-2, with D maybe TRBD1 (6 bases). CDR3 length: 17 amino acids. Germline CDR1 is LGHDT and CDR2 is YNNKEL (reference sequence). V shed 2 bases and J shed 4 bases, with 20 bases lying between them. Written as DNA, the CDR3 is TGTGCCAGCAGCCAACAGCCGGAACCGACAGGAGGCTATGGCTACACCTTC. Amino acid sequence: CASSQQPEPTGGYGYTF.

This clone was detected ten times or more. The chain uses TRBV29-1 and TRBJ1-2; 8 bases map to TRBD1. Germline V gives CDR1 SQVTM, CDR2 ANQGSEA. With V trimmed by 4 bases and J by 4 bases, 5 bases remained unmatched. The CDR3 consists of 13 residues. For the CDR3, the DNA is TGCAGCGTTGGGACAGGGACCCTCTATGGCTACACCTTC. This encodes CSVGTGTLYGYTF. Full variable domain (remainder filled in from reference TRBV29-1 and TRBJ1-2): SAVISQKPSRDICQRGTSLTIQCQVDSQVTMMFWYRQQPGQSLTLIATANQGSEATYESGFVIDKFPISRPNLTFSTLTVSNMSPEDSSIYLCSVGTGTLYGYTFGSGTRLTVV.

The chain employs TRBV18 and TRBJ2-2, with unresolved D. CDR1 KGHSH and CDR2 LQKENI come from the germline V gene. V was pared by 2 bases and J by 2 bases, with 12 bases between. This CDR3 region has 16 residues. The CDR3 here is CASSPGQASNTGELFF. The CDR3 DNA reads as TGTGCCAGCTCACCAGGGCAGGCCTCTAACACCGGGGAGCTGTTTTTT.

The chain joins TRBV7-2 to TRBJ2-5; 11 bases agree with TRBD2. V was clipped by 2 bases and J by 4 bases; unmatched bases: 6. Germline-derived CDR1 and CDR2 are SGHTA and FQGNSA. This CDR3 spans 16 amino acids. CDR3 nucleotide sequence: TGTGCCAGCAGCTTATCTACTAGCGGGGGAGGAGAGACCCAGTACTTC. Translating gives CASSLSTSGGGETQYF.

This clone was seen only once. The chain carries TRBV10-2 and TRBJ1-5; D remains unclear. Trimming took 0 bases from V and 7 from J, leaving 13 bases between them. The germline V gene encodes CDR1 WSHSY and CDR2 SAAADI. The CDR3 sequence is 15 residues long. CDR3 amino acids: CASSESTTAGQPQHF. CDR3 nucleotide sequence: TGCGCCAGCAGTGAGTCGACGACCGCGGGACAGCCCCAGCATTTT.

This rearrangement joins TRBV12-1 to TRBJ1-5; the D call TRBD1 from the table was never checked on the DNA. TRBV12-1 is deemed a pseudogene. The CDR3 spans 15 residues. CDR3 nucleotide sequence: TGTGCCAGCAGCGTGGGACACCTGAGGCGCCAGCCCCAGCATTTT. As protein: CASSVGHLRRQPQHF.

The chain carries TRBV12-3 or TRBV12-4 and TRBJ1-1; D not resolved. V gave up 5 bases and J gave up 4 bases, with 11 bases separating them. The CDR3 has 13 amino acids. The CDR3 region is CASSLSGGTEAFF. The CDR3 DNA reads as TGTGCCAGCAGTCTCAGTGGAGGCACTGAAGCTTTCTTT.

This rearrangement joins TRBV6-2 or TRBV6-3 to TRBJ1-1; 7 positions agree with TRBD1. Trimming took 4 bases from V and 4 from J; bases not matched to a gene: 9. This CDR3 region has 15 residues. The germline V gene has CDR1 MNHEY and CDR2 SVGEGT. CDR3 nucleotide sequence: TGTGCCAGCAGTTCTGCCGCAGGGGGGTCCACTGAAGCTTTCTTT. It yields the protein CASSSAAGGSTEAFF.

The chain links TRBV30 to TRBJ1-5; D remains ambiguous. V lost 3 bases and J lost 2, with 8 bases in between. Germline-derived CDR1 and CDR2 are GTSNPN and SVGIG (reference sequence). This CDR3 is built from 13 residues. The CDR3 reads CAWSGGGNQPQHF. CDR3 nucleotides: TGTGCCTGGAGCGGAGGCGGCAATCAGCCCCAGCATTTT.

V and J are TRBV7-2 and TRBJ2-2, with TRBD1 matching over 8 bases. Trimming at V came to 5 bases and at J to 1 base, leaving 6 bases not matched to a gene. The CDR3 covers 16 residues. The germline gives CDR1 SGHTA, CDR2 FQGNSA. The CDR3 loop is CASSPWDRLNTGELFF. CDR3 bases: TGTGCCAGCAGCCCATGGGACAGGCTGAACACCGGGGAGCTGTTTTTT.

The chain is built from TRBV5-1 and TRBJ1-6; D might be TRBD1 (6 bases). With 4 bases removed from V and 5 bases from J, the gap between germline ends came to 13 bases. Germline values: CDR1 SGHRS, CDR2 YFSETQ. This CDR3 contains 15 residues. DNA for the CDR3: TGCGCCAGCAGCATCGAACAGGGAGATAATTCACCCCTCCACTTT. Translated: CASSIEQGDNSPLHF.

The CDR3 DNA sequence: TGCGCCAGCAGCCAAGATTACGGACAGGGCGCCTTCTCTGGAAACACCATATATTTT. This codes for CASSQDYGQGAFSGNTIYF. The chain joins TRBV4-3 to TRBJ1-3; the match to TRBD1 covers 8 bases. This CDR3 is 19 amino acids long. V shed 0 bases, J shed 0 bases, and the junction held 10 bases outside the gene matches. Germline V gene lookup returns CDR1 LGHNA and CDR2 YSLEER.

The rearrangement joins TRBV5-6 to TRBJ1-1; TRBD1 is a possible D gene (5 bases). Germline V gives CDR1 SGHDT, CDR2 YYEEEE. Trimming took off 3 bases at V and 0 bases at J, with 9 bases between the two ends. The CDR3 runs 14 residues. The CDR3 DNA reads as TGTGCCAGCAGCTGGGGCCTTATGAACACTGAAGCTTTCTTT. Protein sequence: CASSWGLMNTEAFF.

This clone was seen a few times. The V call is TRBV6-2 or TRBV6-3, the J call TRBJ2-5; 8 bases match TRBD1. The ends lost 5 bases at V and 5 bases at J; junction bases unmatched: 7. The CDR3 spans 14 residues. The germline V gene has CDR1 MNHEY and CDR2 SVGEGT. The CDR3 DNA sequence: TGTGCCAGCAGTAACGGACAGGGAAGGGAGACCCAGTACTTC. Its protein is CASSNGQGRETQYF.

The chain joins TRBV6-6 to TRBJ2-3; the D is unclear. V was trimmed by 4 bases and J by 0 bases, leaving 5 bases between them. The CDR3 runs to 13 residues. Germline values: CDR1 MNHNY, CDR2 SVGAGI (reference sequence). The CDR3: CASSSSSTDTQYF. The CDR3 region has the DNA TGTGCCAGCAGTTCCAGTAGCACAGATACGCAGTATTTT.

This chain uses TRBV19 with TRBJ1-5; D gene uncertain. Trimming took off 3 bases at V and 1 base at J, with 13 bases between the two ends. Per germline, CDR1 LNHDA and CDR2 SQIVND (reference sequence). CDR3 length equals 16 residues. This CDR3 reads CASSMEGGLSNQPQHF. CDR3 bases: TGTGCCAGTAGTATGGAGGGCGGGCTGAGCAATCAGCCCCAGCATTTT.

The V and J genes are TRBV3-1 (or the pseudogene TRBV3-2) and TRBJ1-5; D uncertain. The CDR3 consists of 13 residues. Germline assignment: CDR1 LGHDT and CDR2 YNNKEL (reference sequence). The V end was cut by 3 bases, the J end by 6 bases, with 9 bases between. CDR3 in DNA: TGTGCCAGCAGCCACCTAGATGGTCAGCCCCAGCATTTT. This codes for CASSHLDGQPQHF.

The gene calls are TRBV11-2 and TRBJ1-2; D is possibly TRBD1 (6 bases). V gave up 7 bases and J gave up 5 bases, with 11 bases separating them. The length of the CDR3 is 12 residues. Germline V CDR1 and CDR2: SGHAT, FQNNGV. CDR3 nucleotides: TGTGCCAGCACCGGGACACTTTATGGCTACACCTTC. It encodes CASTGTLYGYTF.

The chain recombines TRBV11-2 with TRBJ2-3, with D unclear. Germline-derived CDR1 and CDR2 are SGHAT and FQNNGV. This CDR3 is 16 amino acids long. Trimming took off 0 bases at V and 0 bases at J, with 10 bases between the two ends. The CDR3 reads CASSLDRPGSTDTQYF. CDR3 coding DNA: TGTGCCAGCAGCTTAGATCGTCCCGGGAGCACAGATACGCAGTATTTT.

The V and J genes are TRBV3-1 (or the pseudogene TRBV3-2) and TRBJ2-5; 8 bases are a match to TRBD2. Germline CDR1 reads LGHDT; CDR2 reads YNNKEL (reference sequence). CDR3 length: 16 amino acids. The V and J ends lost 3 bases and 0 bases, in that order; junction bases with no gene match: 6. In DNA form, the CDR3 reads TGTGCCAGCAGCCACCGCGGGGGGATGTACCAAGAGACCCAGTACTTC. Residues: CASSHRGGMYQETQYF.

The chain combines TRBV4-2 with TRBJ2-3; possible D gene TRBD1, 6 bases. V was shortened by 0 bases and J by 4 bases, with 11 bases between the two germline ends. In germline, CDR1 is LGHNA, CDR2 YNFKEQ. This CDR3 spans 15 amino acids. The CDR3 DNA sequence: TGTGCCAGCAGCCAAGAGCTACAGGGCCCAGATACGCAGTATTTT. It yields the protein CASSQELQGPDTQYF.

This clone turned up a few times. The rearrangement joins TRBV27 to TRBJ2-3; D perhaps matches TRBD1 (5 bases). Looked up from germline, CDR1 is MNHEY and CDR2 is SMNVEV (reference sequence). Between the trimmed V and J ends, which lost 8 bases and 4 bases, there was a span of 13 bases. This CDR3 is built from 13 residues. The CDR3 sequence: CASGSRGADTQYF. The CDR3 region has the DNA TGTGCCAGCGGCTCTAGGGGCGCAGATACGCAGTATTTT.

The V gene is TRBV5-6, the J gene TRBJ2-3, with 10 positions matching TRBD2. After removal of 4 bases from V and 2 bases from J, the junction contained 7 bases not matched to a gene. CDR3 size: 16 residues. CDR1 and CDR2 (germline): SGHDT, YYEEEE. The CDR3 DNA sequence: TGTGCCAGCAGCCTCCGGACTAGCGGAACCACAGATACGCAGTATTTT. Amino acid sequence: CASSLRTSGTTDTQYF.